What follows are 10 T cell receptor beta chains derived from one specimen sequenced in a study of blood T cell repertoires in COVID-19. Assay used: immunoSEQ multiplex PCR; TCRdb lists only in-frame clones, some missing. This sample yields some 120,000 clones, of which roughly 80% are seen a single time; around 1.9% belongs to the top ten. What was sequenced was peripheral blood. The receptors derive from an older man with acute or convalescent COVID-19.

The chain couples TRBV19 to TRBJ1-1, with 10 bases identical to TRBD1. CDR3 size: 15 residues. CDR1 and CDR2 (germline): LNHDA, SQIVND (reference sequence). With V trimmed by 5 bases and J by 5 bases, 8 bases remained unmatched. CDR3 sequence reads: CASSSRTGGWTEAFF. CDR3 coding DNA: TGTGCCAGTAGTTCTCGGACAGGGGGATGGACTGAAGCTTTCTTT.

The CDR3 DNA follows: TGCGCCAGCAGCTTGGCCCTAACCGAGACCGGGGAGCTGTTTTTT. This gives the protein CASSLALTETGELFF. The V call is TRBV5-1, the J call TRBJ2-2, with D unresolved. With 0 bases removed from V and 5 bases from J, the gap between germline ends came to 11 bases. CDR1 and CDR2 (germline): SGHRS, YFSETQ. This CDR3 contains 15 residues.

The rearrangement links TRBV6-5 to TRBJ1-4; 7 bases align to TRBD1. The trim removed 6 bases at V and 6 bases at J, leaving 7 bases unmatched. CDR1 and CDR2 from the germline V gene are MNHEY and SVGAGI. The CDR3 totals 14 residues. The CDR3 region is CASRQGKRDEKLFF. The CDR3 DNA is TGTGCCAGCAGACAGGGGAAGCGGGATGAAAAACTGTTTTTT.

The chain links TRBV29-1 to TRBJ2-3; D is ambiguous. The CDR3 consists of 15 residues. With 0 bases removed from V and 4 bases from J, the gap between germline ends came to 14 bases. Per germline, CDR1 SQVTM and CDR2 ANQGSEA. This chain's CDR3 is CSVEDPSGWADTQYF. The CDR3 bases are TGCAGCGTTGAAGATCCCTCAGGTTGGGCAGATACGCAGTATTTT.

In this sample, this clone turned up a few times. This CDR3 reads CASSLAPGLAGGSETDTQYF. CDR3 nucleotide sequence: TGTGCCAGCAGCTTAGCCCCCGGACTAGCGGGGGGGAGCGAGACAGATACGCAGTATTTT. V and J are TRBV7-6 and TRBJ2-3; TRBD2 matches 15 bases. The CDR3 is 20 amino acids. CDR1 and CDR2 (germline): SGHVS, FNYEAQ. Germline trimming cut 0 bases from V and 3 bases from J; bases unmatched to any gene: 10.

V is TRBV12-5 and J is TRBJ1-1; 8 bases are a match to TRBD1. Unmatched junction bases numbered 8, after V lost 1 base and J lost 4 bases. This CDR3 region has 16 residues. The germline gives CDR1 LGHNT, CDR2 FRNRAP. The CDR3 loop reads CASGLGVTTGGTEAFF. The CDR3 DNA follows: TGTGCTAGTGGTTTGGGGGTGACCACAGGGGGCACTGAAGCTTTCTTT. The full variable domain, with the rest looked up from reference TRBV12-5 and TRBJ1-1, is DARVTQTPRHKVTEMGQEVTMRCQPILGHNTVFWYRQTMMQGLELLAYFRNRAPLDDSGMPKDRFSAEMPDATLATLKIQPSEPRDSAVYFCASGLGVTTGGTEAFFGQGTRLTVV.

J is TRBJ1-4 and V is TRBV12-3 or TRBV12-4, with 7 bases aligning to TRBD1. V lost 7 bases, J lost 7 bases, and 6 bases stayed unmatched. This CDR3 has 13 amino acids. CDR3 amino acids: CASTWTGGEKLFF. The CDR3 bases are TGTGCCAGCACCTGGACAGGCGGTGAAAAACTGTTTTTT.

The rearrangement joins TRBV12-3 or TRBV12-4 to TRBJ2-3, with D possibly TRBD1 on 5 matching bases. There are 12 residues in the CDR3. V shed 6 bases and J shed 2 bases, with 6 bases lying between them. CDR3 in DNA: TGTGCCAGCAGGGGGCCCACAGATACGCAGTATTTT. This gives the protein CASRGPTDTQYF.

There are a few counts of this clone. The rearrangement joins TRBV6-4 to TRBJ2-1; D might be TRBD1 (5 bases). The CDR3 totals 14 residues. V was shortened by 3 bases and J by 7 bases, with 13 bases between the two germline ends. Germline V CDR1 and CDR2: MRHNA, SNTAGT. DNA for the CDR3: TGTGCCAGCAGTGATACGAACAGGAAAAATGAGCAGTTCTTC. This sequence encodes CASSDTNRKNEQFF.

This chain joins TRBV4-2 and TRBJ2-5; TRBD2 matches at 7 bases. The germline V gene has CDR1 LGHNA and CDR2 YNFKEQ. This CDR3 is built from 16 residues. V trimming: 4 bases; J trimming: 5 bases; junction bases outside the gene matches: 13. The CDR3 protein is CASSLGGGSSQETQYF. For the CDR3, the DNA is TGTGCCAGCAGCCTAGGCGGGGGAAGTTCCCAGGAGACCCAGTACTTC.